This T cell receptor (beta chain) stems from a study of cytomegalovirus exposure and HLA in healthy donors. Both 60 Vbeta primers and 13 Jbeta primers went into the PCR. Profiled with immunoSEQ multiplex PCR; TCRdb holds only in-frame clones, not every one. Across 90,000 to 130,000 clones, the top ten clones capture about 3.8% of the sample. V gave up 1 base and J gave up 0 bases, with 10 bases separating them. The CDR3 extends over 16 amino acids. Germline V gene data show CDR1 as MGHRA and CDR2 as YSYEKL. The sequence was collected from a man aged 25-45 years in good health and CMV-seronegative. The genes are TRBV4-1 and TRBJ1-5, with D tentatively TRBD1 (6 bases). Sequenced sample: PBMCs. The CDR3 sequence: CASSQGTVSSNQPQHF. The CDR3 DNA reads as TGCGCCAGCAGCCAAGGGACAGTGAGTAGCAATCAGCCCCAGCATTTT.